The 14 T cell receptor beta chains below all came from one sample that was sequenced in a study of T-cell reconstitution after alpha-beta-depleted transplantation in children (dated by TCRdb to the mid-2010s). Library preparation employed PCR. The run used an Illumina HiSeq 2500. Molecular barcoding was employed in the preparation of TCR libraries, with unique molecular identifiers being used to normalize TCRbeta repertoire quantification. TCRdb reprocessed the public reads (quality trimming at Q25 with fastp, clone calling with MiXCR) and kept in-frame beta chains. One record per CDR3 amino acid sequence lists the most common genes and DNA. The sample includes some 550,000 distinct CDR3 sequences, with 20% to 25% observed a single time. Clones ranked in the top ten supply 13% to 15% of the sample. The meaning of the sample's treatment or condition label: allogeneic hematopoietic cell transplantation with graft depleted of TCRalphabeta T cells and CD19 B cells.

Here the sequenced sample was PBMCs, mostly from graft donor cells, taken 360 days after TCRalphabeta/CD19-depleted stem cell transplant. The receptors originated from a boy younger than two who had a stem cell transplant for acute myeloid leukemia, so the T cells may come from the graft donor.

This clonotype was seen more than once but under ten times. The rearrangement uses TRBV25-1 and TRBJ2-7; 8 nucleotides line up with TRBD1. The CDR3 is made up of 14 amino acids. Germline assignment: CDR1 MGHDK and CDR2 SYGVNS. After removal of 4 bases from V and 3 bases from J, the junction contained 5 bases not matched to a gene. The CDR3, as DNA: TGTGCCAGCAGTGGGACAGGGTATGGCTACGAGCAGTACTTC. Protein product: CASSGTGYGYEQYF.

The chain couples TRBV20-1 to TRBJ2-3; weak D call: TRBD2 (6 bases). Germline CDR1 DFQATT, CDR2 SNEGSKA (reference sequence). The V and J ends lost 5 bases and 4 bases respectively, with 10 bases between them. This CDR3 is built from 12 residues. The CDR3 region is CSAPLASDTQYF. CDR3 nucleotide sequence: TGCAGTGCTCCCCTAGCGTCAGATACGCAGTATTTT.

This chain joins TRBV29-1 and TRBJ2-5; the D is unclear. V lost 0 bases, J lost 5 bases, and 10 bases lay in between. The CDR3 consists of 13 residues. In germline, CDR1 is SQVTM, CDR2 ANQGSEA. The CDR3 bases are TGCAGCGTTGAAGATTACCCAGGCGAGACCCAGTACTTC. The encoded protein is CSVEDYPGETQYF.

This clonotype has a count of ten or more. The chain uses TRBV20-1 and TRBJ1-5, with D maybe TRBD1 (5 bases). This CDR3 is built from 14 residues. Trimming took 3 bases from V and 7 from J, leaving 16 bases between them. CDR1 and CDR2 (germline): DFQATT, SNEGSKA (reference sequence). For the CDR3, the DNA is TGCAGTGCTAGCTTGCGCCTAGGGGAACAGCCCCAGCATTTT. Its translation is CSASLRLGEQPQHF.

The chain links TRBV27 to TRBJ2-3; a possible D gene is TRBD1 (5 bases). Germline V lookup: CDR1 MNHEY, CDR2 SMNVEV (reference sequence). This CDR3 comprises 14 residues. The ends were cut back, 5 bases at V and 7 bases at J, with 16 bases in the middle. Here the CDR3 reads CASSPPWGWYTQYF. The CDR3 DNA reads TGTGCCAGCAGTCCCCCCTGGGGCTGGTATACGCAGTATTTT.

This clonotype has only a few counts. V is TRBV28 and J is TRBJ2-7; 11 nucleotides match TRBD1. This CDR3 contains 16 residues. V shed 5 bases and J 2 bases; nucleotides not matched to a gene: 8. The V gene's germline CDR1 is MDHEN and CDR2 SYDVKM. In DNA, the CDR3 is TGTGCCAGCAGTCCCAAGGACAGGGGGCATACCTACGAGCAGTACGTC. Translating it yields CASSPKDRGHTYEQYV.

This clonotype was seen a few times. The genes are TRBV28 and TRBJ2-7, with D tentatively TRBD1 (6 bases). The CDR3 consists of 14 residues. V gave up 6 bases and J gave up 3 bases, with 15 bases separating them. Per the germline V gene, CDR1 is MDHEN and CDR2 is SYDVKM. The CDR3 spells CASRNRQVNYEQYV. The CDR3 nucleotides are TGTGCCAGCAGAAATCGACAGGTCAACTACGAGCAGTACGTC.

There are a few counts of this clonotype. The V gene is TRBV11-2, the J gene TRBJ1-1; weak D call: TRBD1 (5 bases). Trimming stripped 1 base from V and 5 bases from J, with 17 bases between. CDR1 SGHAT and CDR2 FQNNGV come from the germline V gene. CDR3 size: 16 residues. This CDR3 reads CASSLVAGGWSTEAFF. The CDR3 region has the DNA TGTGCCAGCAGCTTAGTCGCGGGGGGATGGAGTACTGAAGCTTTCTTT. Combining the CDR3 with reference TRBV11-2 and TRBJ1-1 gives the whole variable domain EAGVAQSPRYKIIEKRQSVAFWCNPISGHATLYWYQQILGQGPKLLIQFQNNGVVDDSQLPKDRFSAERLKGVDSTLKIQPAKLEDSAVYLCASSLVAGGWSTEAFFGQGTRLTVV.

The CDR3 nucleotides are TGTGCCAGCAGTCCCCGGGCCGGGGAGCTGTTTTTT. Protein: CASSPRAGELFF. The rearrangement links TRBV28 to TRBJ2-2, with unresolved D. The CDR3 is made up of 12 amino acids. The ends were cut back, 5 bases at V and 6 bases at J, with 7 bases in the middle. CDR1 MDHEN and CDR2 SYDVKM come from the germline V gene.

In its sample, this clonotype was seen many times. CDR3: CASSWGAWGTDTQYF. The DNA of the CDR3 is TGTGCCAGCAGCTGGGGGGCGTGGGGCACAGATACGCAGTATTTT. The genes are TRBV5-5 and TRBJ2-3; TRBD1 or TRBD2 may be the D gene (6 bases each). The germline CDR1 and CDR2 sequences are SGHKS and YYEKEE (reference sequence). This CDR3 is built from 15 residues. The germline V and J ends were trimmed by 3 bases and 1 base, with 12 bases remaining between them.

The chain joins TRBV29-1 to TRBJ1-1; weak D call: TRBD1 (5 bases). The CDR3 spans 12 residues. Trimming shortened V by 2 bases and J by 7 bases, and 11 bases separated the two germline ends. CDR1 and CDR2 from the germline V gene are SQVTM and ANQGSEA. CDR3 loop: CSVERQGGEAFF. The CDR3 DNA reads as TGCAGCGTTGAACGTCAGGGTGGTGAAGCTTTCTTT.

The chain uses TRBV6-5 and TRBJ1-5; D possibly corresponds to TRBD1 (5 bases). Germline CDR1 MNHEY, CDR2 SVGAGI. The CDR3 covers 15 residues. V was shortened by 0 bases and J by 7 bases, with 13 bases between the two germline ends. The DNA for the CDR3 is TGTGCCAGCAGTTACTCTGTGGAGGGGAGACAGCCCCAGCATTTT. Protein: CASSYSVEGRQPQHF.

This clonotype was seen at least ten times. This chain joins TRBV20-1 and TRBJ1-1; D unresolved. Trimming took 4 bases from V and 1 from J, leaving 10 bases between them. Germline V lookup: CDR1 DFQATT, CDR2 SNEGSKA (reference sequence). This CDR3 is 13 amino acids long. CDR3 bases: TGCAGTGCTAACCCCCACTCGAACACTGAAGCTTTCTTT. Its translation: CSANPHSNTEAFF.

The DNA of the CDR3 is TGTGCCAGCAGCAGCCGGGGAGTCGGTCAGCCCCAGCATTTT. It yields the protein CASSSRGVGQPQHF. The V call is TRBV13, the J call TRBJ1-5, with D unclear. Trimming shortened V by 5 bases and J by 6 bases, and 14 bases separated the two germline ends. Germline V CDR1 and CDR2: PRHDT, FYEKMQ (reference sequence). The CDR3 runs 14 residues.